The clone carrying this TCR beta chain was counted ten times or more. Its cognate antigen is unknown. Stability of Graves' hyperthyroidism was defined as absent ophthalmopathy progression within 18 months. RNA transcripts yielded amplified TCR beta CDR3 regions. First-round RT-PCR with HTBI primers amplified the TCR CDR3 region. TCRdb used MiXCR to reprocess the multiplex PCR reads, holding one entry per CDR3 protein. The sample yields around 760,000 distinct CDR3 sequences, roughly a third seen once. The sample is drawn from a study of T cells in Graves' hyperthyroidism and ophthalmopathy. Study-level information: Peripheral blood draws took place at initial diagnosis, ahead of any treatment. Overall study findings and caveats: Prediction of ophthalmopathy progression came a median around 6 months pre-onset.

Trimming left V 4 bases short and J 1 base short, with 16 bases between. The CDR3 covers 16 residues. Looked up from germline, CDR1 is SNHLY and CDR2 is FYNNEI. V and J are TRBV2 and TRBJ2-5, with D unclear. This receptor was obtained from a woman between 40 and 55 years old with Graves' hyperthyroidism. The specimen was blood. The chain's CDR3 is CASSAELGRSQETQYF. In nucleotides, the CDR3 is TGTGCCAGCAGTGCCGAACTGGGCAGGAGCCAAGAGACCCAGTACTTC.